Each of the 3 T cell receptor beta chains below was sequenced from the same sample in a study of T cell responses to AZD1222 COVID-19 vaccine. TCRdb keeps only in-frame clones here, not all; method: immunoSEQ multiplex PCR. The data hold about 150,000 clones, with 91% observed a single time. Sequences were derived from peripheral blood, sampled 28 days after the second AZD1222 dose. The receptors stem from an adult who received the AZD1222 COVID-19 vaccine.

J is TRBJ1-3 and V is TRBV28; the D gene is possibly TRBD1 (6 bases). Germline V gene sequence: CDR1 MDHEN, CDR2 SYDVKM. This CDR3 comprises 16 residues. Trimming took 6 bases from V and 2 from J, leaving 17 bases between them. For the CDR3, the DNA is TGTGCCAGCAGGCCTAACAGGGAGCGACCTGGAAACACCATATATTTT. Translated: CASRPNRERPGNTIYF.

The J gene is TRBJ2-6, the V gene TRBV27; TRBD1 might be the D (5 bases). V shed 6 bases and J shed 0 bases, with 12 bases lying between them. The CDR3 extends over 16 amino acids. The V gene's germline CDR1 is MNHEY and CDR2 SMNVEV (reference sequence). CDR3 loop: CASRHTGPSGANVLTF. The CDR3 DNA reads TGTGCCAGCAGACACACAGGACCCTCTGGGGCCAACGTCCTGACTTTC.

This clone was detected only once. The chain recombines TRBV7-3 with TRBJ2-1; 9 positions match TRBD1. With V trimmed by 5 bases and J by 7 bases, 3 bases remained unmatched. The CDR3 has 13 residues. Germline assignment: CDR1 SGHTA and CDR2 FQGTGA. The CDR3 nucleotides read TGTGCCAGCAGCCTAGGACAGGGGAATGAGCAGTTCTTC. Protein sequence: CASSLGQGNEQFF.